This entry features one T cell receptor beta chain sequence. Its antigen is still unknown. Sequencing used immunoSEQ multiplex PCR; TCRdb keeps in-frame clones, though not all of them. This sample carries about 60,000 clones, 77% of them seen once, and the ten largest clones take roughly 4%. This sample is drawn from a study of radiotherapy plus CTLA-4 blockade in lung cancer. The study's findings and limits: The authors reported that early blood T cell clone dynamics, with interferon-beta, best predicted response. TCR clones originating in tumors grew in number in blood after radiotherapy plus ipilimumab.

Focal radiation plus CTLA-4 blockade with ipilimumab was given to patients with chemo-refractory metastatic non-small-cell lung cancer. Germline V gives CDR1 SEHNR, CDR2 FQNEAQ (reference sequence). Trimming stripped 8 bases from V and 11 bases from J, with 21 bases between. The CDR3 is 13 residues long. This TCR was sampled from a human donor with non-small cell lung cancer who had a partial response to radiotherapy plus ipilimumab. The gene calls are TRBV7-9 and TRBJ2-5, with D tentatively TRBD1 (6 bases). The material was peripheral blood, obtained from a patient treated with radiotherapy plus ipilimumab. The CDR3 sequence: CASVEGGREEQYF. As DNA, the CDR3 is TGTGCCAGCGTGGAAGGGGGACGTGAAGAGCAGTACTTC.